This T cell receptor (beta chain) is from a study of vaccination and CD4 T cells after COVID-19. The overall study: Nasal swab PCR identified SARS-CoV-2 in the convalescent patients, of whom about ten were mild and one severe. The study enrolled six male and four female convalescents, two of whom were Hispanic. The study's findings and limits: Median counts of SARS-CoV-2-reactive clonotypes increased from around 20 to 38; this difference was not significant. Spike mono-reactivity was found in 304 of the 307 vaccine-specific clones identified in convalescent patients.

TCRdb reprocessed the PCR reads via MiXCR and lists one record per CDR3 protein. The table includes approximately 17,000 distinct CDR3 sequences, just over 60% detected once. Details on this clonotype: Antigen unknown.

The sequences come from CD4+ T cells from blood, collected after SARS-CoV-2 vaccination. The TCR comes from a human donor who had recovered from COVID-19.

As DNA, the CDR3 is TGTGCCAGCTCCTACCAACTAGCCCGCCCAGATACGCAGTATTTT. It codes for CASSYQLARPDTQYF. V gene TRBV9 combines with J gene TRBJ2-3; a weak D match, TRBD2 (6 bases). The CDR3 sequence is 15 residues long. V dropped 7 bases and J dropped 4 bases, with 19 bases sitting between them. Germline lookup yields CDR1 SGDLS and CDR2 YYNGEE.